Each of the 20 T cell receptor beta chains below was sequenced from the same sample in a study of T-cell reconstitution after alpha-beta-depleted transplantation in children. Preparation of the TCRbeta library was carried out with unique molecular identifiers. Each CDR3 protein is one row after TCRdb ran MiXCR on the PCR reads. The data hold about 870,000 distinct CDR3 sequences, with less than 20% observed a single time. The sample was PBMCs, mostly from graft donor cells, taken 360 days after TCRalphabeta/CD19-depleted stem cell transplant. The origin of the receptors is a male patient under 18 who had a stem cell transplant for acute lymphoblastic leukemia, so the T cells may come from the graft donor.

In regard to this clonotype: One base away lies a much larger clone, so this may be a sequencing read error. The chain recombines TRBV5-1 with TRBJ2-3; TRBD2 agrees at 8 bases. Germline CDR1 reads SGHRS; CDR2 reads YFSETQ. This CDR3 has 17 amino acids. V lost 0 bases to trimming and J lost 4 bases; unmatched junction nucleotides: 10. CDR3 DNA: TGCGCCAGCAGCTTGGAGGGGACTAGTCTAGCCGCAGATACGCAGTATTTT. Encoded protein: CASSLEGTSLAADTQYF.

A few counts support this clonotype. This chain connects TRBV20-1 to TRBJ2-2; 7 nucleotides match TRBD1. V lost 6 bases to trimming and J lost 7 bases; unmatched junction nucleotides: 11. This CDR3 is 14 amino acids long. Germline values: CDR1 DFQATT, CDR2 SNEGSKA (reference sequence). CDR3 in amino acids: CSAPDRVGGGELFF. For the CDR3, the DNA is TGCAGTGCGCCTGACAGGGTGGGCGGCGGGGAGCTGTTTTTT.

The chain employs TRBV21-1 and TRBJ2-1; the table gives TRBD2 as D, unverified against the DNA. TRBV21-1 constitutes a pseudogene. The CDR3 totals 19 residues. CDR3 protein: CASSKRRGAGGILYNEQFF. The DNA of the CDR3 is TGTGCCAGCAGCAAACGGAGGGGGGCGGGAGGGATCTTATACAATGAGCAGTTCTTC.

This clonotype appeared many times. This sequence joins TRBV15 and TRBJ1-2; 7 bases are a match to TRBD1. The CDR3 consists of 14 residues. In germline, CDR1 is LNHNV, CDR2 YYDKDF (reference sequence). V shed 3 bases and J 3 bases; nucleotides not matched to a gene: 4. The chain's CDR3 is CATSSFTGDYGYTF. In nucleotides, the CDR3 is TGTGCCACCAGCAGTTTTACAGGGGACTATGGCTACACCTTC.

This clonotype appeared a few times. The chain carries TRBV11-2 and TRBJ2-1, with 8 nucleotides matching TRBD1. Germline V gene sequence: CDR1 SGHAT, CDR2 FQNNGV. The junction had 4 bases not matched to a gene; V was cut back by 6 bases and J by 3 bases. This CDR3 has 14 amino acids. In DNA form, the CDR3 reads TGTGCCAGCAGTAGGACAGGGTTCTACAATGAGCAGTTCTTC. It is translated as CASSRTGFYNEQFF.

Note on this clonotype: This could be a read error, since a much larger clone is one nucleotide away. The chain joins TRBV4-1 to TRBJ2-7; D gene ambiguous. Trimming removed 3 bases from V and 3 bases from J, with 12 bases in between. Germline CDR1 and CDR2: MGHRA and YSYEKL. This CDR3 spans 14 amino acids. The CDR3 reads CASSHGWASYEQYF. The CDR3 DNA reads as TGCGCCAGCAGCCACGGGTGGGCTAGCTACGAGCAGTACTTC.

This clonotype was recorded at least ten times. This chain uses TRBV7-6 with TRBJ1-5, with a weak D call TRBD1 (5 bases). Germline-derived CDR1 and CDR2 are SGHVS and FNYEAQ. This CDR3 has 16 amino acids. Trimming left V 2 bases short and J 3 bases short, with 14 bases between. This CDR3 is CASSLSAGFNNQPQHF. The CDR3 nucleotides are TGTGCCAGCAGCTTAAGCGCAGGGTTTAACAATCAGCCCCAGCATTTT. Using reference TRBV7-6 and TRBJ1-5 for the parts outside the CDR3, the full variable domain is GAGVSQSPRYKVTKRGQDVALRCDPISGHVSLYWYRQALGQGPEFLTYFNYEAQQDKSGLPNDRFSAERPEGSISTLTIQRTEQRDSAMYRCASSLSAGFNNQPQHFGDGTRLSIL.

In its sample, this clonotype was seen a few times. The rearrangement uses TRBV9 and TRBJ1-2; TRBD1 aligns across 8 bases. J gave up 3 bases and V 0 bases, and 19 bases lay outside the gene matches. The V gene's germline CDR1 is SGDLS and CDR2 YYNGEE. The CDR3 runs to 20 residues. CDR3 sequence reads: CASSVGKRGRGLIYHYGYTF. As DNA, the CDR3 is TGTGCCAGCAGCGTAGGAAAGCGTGGCAGGGGGCTTATTTACCACTATGGCTACACCTTC. Together with reference TRBV9 and TRBJ1-2, the CDR3 gives the full variable domain: DSGVTQTPKHLITATGQRVTLRCSPRSGDLSVYWYQQSLDQGLQFLIQYYNGEERAKGNILERFSAQQFPDLHSELNLSSLELGDSALYFCASSVGKRGRGLIYHYGYTFGSGTRLTVV.

The chain uses TRBV5-1 and TRBJ2-1, with D tentatively TRBD2 (6 bases). In germline, CDR1 is SGHRS, CDR2 YFSETQ. The length of the CDR3 is 17 residues. V dropped 4 bases and J dropped 0 bases, with 17 bases sitting between them. The CDR3 coding sequence is TGCGCCAGCAGCCCTGGGACTGTCTTTACCTCCTACAATGAGCAGTTCTTC. This encodes CASSPGTVFTSYNEQFF.

This clonotype was counted a few times. This chain links TRBV5-1 with TRBJ2-7; 10 nucleotides match TRBD2. The CDR3 is made up of 18 amino acids. CDR1 and CDR2 (germline): SGHRS, YFSETQ. The V segment lost 1 base and the J segment 2 bases; nucleotides outside the gene matches: 12. This CDR3 is CASSLYFLSGRYTYEQYF. CDR3 bases: TGCGCCAGCAGCTTGTACTTCCTTAGCGGGAGGTATACCTACGAGCAGTACTTC.

This clonotype was observed a few times. The chain recombines TRBV11-2 with TRBJ2-1; tentatively, D is TRBD2 (7 bases). The V and J ends lost 1 base and 5 bases respectively, with 15 bases between them. Per germline, CDR1 SGHAT and CDR2 FQNNGV. The CDR3 runs 16 residues. The CDR3 reads CASSLGGWEGDNEQFF. The CDR3 DNA reads as TGTGCCAGCAGCTTAGGTGGGTGGGAGGGGGACAATGAGCAGTTCTTC.

This clonotype was picked up many times. The rearrangement joins TRBV7-9 to TRBJ2-3; D is undetermined. Trimming cost V 1 base and J 2 bases, with 4 bases left between them. Per germline, CDR1 SEHNR and CDR2 FQNEAQ (reference sequence). The CDR3 is 13 residues long. CDR3 sequence: CASSLEPTDTQYF. Here the CDR3 DNA reads TGTGCCAGCAGCTTAGAGCCCACAGATACGCAGTATTTT.

This clonotype has only a few counts. The rearrangement uses TRBV9 and TRBJ1-2; D gene uncertain. V was clipped by 4 bases and J by 7 bases, with 14 bases between them. The CDR3 totals 13 residues. CDR1 is SGDLS, CDR2 YYNGEE, per germline. The CDR3 DNA reads TGTGCCAGCAGCTCCACTACCCGCTCTGGCTACACCTTC. This encodes CASSSTTRSGYTF.

This chain connects TRBV10-3 to TRBJ2-7; no firm D call. The CDR3 loop spans 16 amino acids. With 0 bases removed from V and 1 base from J, the gap between germline ends came to 13 bases. The V gene's germline CDR1 is ENHRY and CDR2 SYGVKD. CDR3 DNA: TGTGCCATCAGTGAGTCAACACCATGGGTTTCCTACGAGCAGTACTTC. Translated, it gives CAISESTPWVSYEQYF.

DNA of the CDR3: TGTGCCAGCAGCCCAACAGGTTCTCACTCTGGGGCCAACGTCCTGACTTTC. The encoded protein is CASSPTGSHSGANVLTF. The genes are TRBV2 and TRBJ2-6; a possible D gene is TRBD1 (5 bases). CDR1 is SNHLY, CDR2 FYNNEI, per germline. V was pared by 6 bases and J by 0 bases, with 15 bases between. The CDR3 is 17 residues long.

CDR3 bases: TGTGCCATCAGGAGAGGGACTAGCGGGAGCTACAATGAGCAGTTCTTC. Translated, it gives CAIRRGTSGSYNEQFF. This chain uses TRBV10-3 with TRBJ2-1, with TRBD2 matching 14 bases. The trim removed 6 bases at V and 3 bases at J, leaving 4 bases unmatched. In germline, CDR1 is ENHRY, CDR2 SYGVKD. The CDR3 contains 16 residues.

The sample holds many counts of this clonotype. V and J are TRBV20-1 and TRBJ2-1, with D uncertain. Per germline, CDR1 DFQATT and CDR2 SNEGSKA (reference sequence). The CDR3 loop spans 14 amino acids. V gave up 1 base and J gave up 0 bases, with 7 bases separating them. CDR3 bases: TGCAGTGCTAGAGTCCCAACCTCCTACAATGAGCAGTTCTTC. It yields the protein CSARVPTSYNEQFF.

This clonotype was seen a single time. This chain joins TRBV15 and TRBJ1-1; D not certain. Trimming removed 0 bases at V and 4 bases at J, with 15 bases between. CDR1 is LNHNV and CDR2 is YYDKDF in the germline V gene (reference sequence). The CDR3 is made up of 16 amino acids. CDR3: CATSRDEGPGPTEAFF. CDR3 bases: TGTGCCACCAGCAGAGATGAAGGCCCAGGCCCCACTGAAGCTTTCTTT. The full variable domain, rest sourced from reference TRBV15 and TRBJ1-1, is DAMVIQNPRYQVTQFGKPVTLSCSQTLNHNVMYWYQQKSSQAPKLLFHYYDKDFNNEADTPDNFQSRRPNTSFCFLDIRSPGLGDTAMYLCATSRDEGPGPTEAFFGQGTRLTVV.

This clonotype was seen many times. V and J are TRBV7-9 and TRBJ2-1; 13 bases align to TRBD2. V lost 5 bases, J lost 3 bases, and 7 bases stayed unmatched. Per the germline V gene, CDR1 is SEHNR and CDR2 is FQNEAQ (reference sequence). This CDR3 is 17 amino acids long. CDR3 nucleotides: TGTGCCAGCAGCGGGACTAGCGGGAAACTGGACTACAATGAGCAGTTCTTC. This sequence encodes CASSGTSGKLDYNEQFF.

This sequence joins TRBV20-1 and TRBJ2-7; D is uncertain. The CDR3 loop spans 15 amino acids. Germline V gene sequence: CDR1 DFQATT, CDR2 SNEGSKA (reference sequence). With 1 base removed from V and 0 bases from J, the gap between germline ends came to 13 bases. The CDR3 coding sequence is TGCAGTGCTAGAGCCCTGGGCGGCTCCTCCTACGAGCAGTACTTC. Translating gives CSARALGGSSYEQYF.